This is a list of T cell receptor beta chains from one sample in a study of blood T cell repertoires in COVID-19. The protocol was immunoSEQ multiplex PCR, while the TCRdb copy is restricted to in-frame clones and leaves out a portion. The data contain about 190,000 clones, 80% to 85% of them singletons. What was sequenced was peripheral blood. Source of these receptors: a human donor in a cohort sampled during active COVID-19. Both conserved end residues are part of each CDR3. For some rows the clone size is stated as once, few or many, or as a class when expanded; others skip it.

V gene: TRBV5-6
clone size: -
CDR3 protein: CASSLGIQGVDTQYF

V gene: TRBV30
clone size: -
CDR3 protein: CAWSVPGMVQETQYF

V gene: TRBV30
clone size: -
CDR3 protein: CAARVGRAGETQYF

V gene: TRBV5-6
clone size: -
CDR3 protein: CASSLPSRGVDGYTF

V gene: TRBV5-8
clone size: -
CDR3 protein: CASSLFSGQETQYF

V gene: TRBV30
clone size: -
CDR3 protein: CAWSANHNEQFF

V gene: TRBV2
clone size: once
CDR3 protein: CASSTDRSHGANVLTF

V gene: TRBV4-2
clone size: -
CDR3 protein: CASSQEGQGVGNTEAFF

V gene: TRBV3-1/TRBV3-2
clone size: -
CDR3 protein: CASSQVGAVEAFF

V gene: TRBV3-1/TRBV3-2
clone size: -
CDR3 protein: CASSQGFLRAPEAFF

V gene: TRBV19
clone size: -
CDR3 protein: CASSIGRGETQYF

V gene: TRBV11-2
clone size: -
CDR3 protein: CASSLAYSEKLFF

V gene: TRBV5-4
clone size: -
CDR3 protein: CASSPRSGSLNEQFF

V gene: TRBV12-5
clone size: -
CDR3 protein: CASGLAGTGELFF

V gene: TRBV2
clone size: -
CDR3 protein: CASLSGLYNEQFF

V gene: TRBV4-1
clone size: -
CDR3 protein: CASSQDPEGLADLETQYF

V gene: TRBV5-1
clone size: -
CDR3 protein: CASSLGWRQETQYF

V gene: TRBV19
clone size: -
CDR3 protein: CASSIVRGTGELFF

V gene: TRBV27
clone size: -
CDR3 protein: CASRLGNSGANVLTF

V gene: TRBV11-2
clone size: -
CDR3 protein: CASSSSPGQGMSTLHF

V gene: TRBV19
clone size: -
CDR3 protein: CASSNPGTRGSYEQYF

V gene: TRBV29-1
clone size: -
CDR3 protein: CSLTGSSYNEQFF

V gene: TRBV7-6
clone size: -
CDR3 protein: CASSPPQGWETQYF

V gene: TRBV28
clone size: many
CDR3 protein: CASGRGDINEKLFF

V gene: TRBV10-3
clone size: -
CDR3 protein: CAISDLSRNTEAFF

V gene: TRBV28
clone size: -
CDR3 protein: CASSRMNTEAFF

V gene: TRBV4-1
clone size: -
CDR3 protein: CASSQDPGTSVYNEQFF

V gene: TRBV24-1
clone size: many
CDR3 protein: CATSDRAALQGKNIQYF

V gene: TRBV5-1
clone size: once
CDR3 protein: CASRGGLITTGELFF

V gene: TRBV5-1
clone size: once
CDR3 protein: CASSLFPKNTNEQFF

V gene: TRBV19
clone size: -
CDR3 protein: CASSFSLNTEAFF

V gene: TRBV19
clone size: -
CDR3 protein: CASSGRGSTDTQYF

V gene: TRBV19
clone size: -
CDR3 protein: CASNRGAGGAYEQFF

V gene: TRBV20-1
clone size: few
CDR3 protein: CSASKAGGFLETQYF

V gene: TRBV28
clone size: -
CDR3 protein: CASRYQQASYEQYF

V gene: TRBV6-1
clone size: -
CDR3 protein: CASSDRGQARNEQFF

V gene: TRBV5-1
clone size: -
CDR3 protein: CASSRDRVVNTQYF

V gene: TRBV10-1
clone size: once
CDR3 protein: CASSESPPGEALAKNIQYF

V gene: TRBV19
clone size: -
CDR3 protein: CASSPTLGSNYGYTF

V gene: TRBV5-1
clone size: -
CDR3 protein: CASSLEGQGPLANYGYTF

V gene: TRBV12-5
clone size: -
CDR3 protein: CASGLVFTAQGYGEAFF

V gene: TRBV29-1
clone size: -
CDR3 protein: CSVMTGANTEAFF

V gene: TRBV30
clone size: -
CDR3 protein: CAWSRDRLGGELFF

V gene: TRBV4-2
clone size: once
CDR3 protein: CASSQLGTGYGETQYF

V gene: TRBV5-1
clone size: once
CDR3 protein: CASRLDSGRNIQYF

V gene: TRBV7-2
clone size: -
CDR3 protein: CASSLGFLGGYTF

V gene: TRBV29-1
clone size: -
CDR3 protein: CSVESAGEGGELFF

V gene: TRBV5-1
clone size: -
CDR3 protein: CASSTPGQVHEQYF

V gene: TRBV7-2
clone size: -
CDR3 protein: CASSLGGTRVANIQYF

V gene: TRBV27
clone size: -
CDR3 protein: CASSLREGPFYEQYF

V gene: TRBV19
clone size: -
CDR3 protein: CASSGGTGGYYNEQFF